Shown below are 19 T cell receptor beta chains from a single sample sequenced in a study of cytomegalovirus exposure and HLA in healthy donors. Primers: 60 Vbeta forward and 13 Jbeta reverse. The assay was immunoSEQ multiplex PCR, and TCRdb's table has in-frame clones only and misses some. In the table there are under 200,000 clones, 60% to 85% of which are singletons. The sample comprised PBMCs. These TCRs come from a man aged 35-49 years in good health and CMV-seronegative.

This clone was observed a few times. The chain uses TRBV2 and TRBJ1-1, with D tentatively TRBD1 (5 bases). Between the trimmed V and J ends, which lost 8 bases and 2 bases, there was a span of 18 bases. Germline V gene lookup returns CDR1 SNHLY and CDR2 FYNNEI. This CDR3 comprises 15 residues. CDR3 DNA: TGTGCCAGCCATCTTCTCCGGGGGAGCAACACTGAAGCTTTCTTT. This codes for CASHLLRGSNTEAFF. The full variable domain, in which reference TRBV2 and TRBJ1-1 provide the parts outside the CDR3, is EPEVTQTPSHQVTQMGQEVILRCVPISNHLYFYWYRQILGQKVEFLVSFYNNEISEKSEIFDDQFSVERPDGSNFTLKIRSTKLEDSAMYFCASHLLRGSNTEAFFGQGTRLTVV.

The gene calls are TRBV7-2 and TRBJ2-3, with D unclear. Trimming stripped 3 bases from V and 1 base from J, with 11 bases between. CDR1 and CDR2 from the germline V gene are SGHTA and FQGNSA. The CDR3 runs to 15 residues. The CDR3: CASSLLVSGTDTQYF. DNA of the CDR3: TGTGCCAGCAGCTTGCTCGTCTCGGGCACAGATACGCAGTATTTT.

This clone was recorded once. J is TRBJ1-2 and V is TRBV5-8; possible D gene TRBD1, 6 bases. Trimming removed 6 bases from V and 0 bases from J, with 15 bases in between. The CDR3 runs to 15 residues. CDR1 is SGHTS, CDR2 YDEGEE, per germline. The CDR3 DNA is TGTGCCAGCACCGTTCAGGGACAAACTAACTATGGCTACACCTTC. Amino acids: CASTVQGQTNYGYTF.

Only one count was recorded for this clone. The V gene is TRBV7-6, the J gene TRBJ2-7; D not certain. This CDR3 region has 13 residues. Per germline, CDR1 SGHVS and CDR2 FNYEAQ. Between the trimmed V and J ends, which lost 5 bases and 1 base, there was a span of 9 bases. The CDR3 sequence: CASSPMASYEQYF. CDR3 coding DNA: TGTGCCAGCAGCCCCATGGCATCCTACGAGCAGTACTTC.

This clone was found a few times. The V call is TRBV4-1, the J call TRBJ1-5; D unclear. The CDR3 runs 14 residues. V dropped 1 base and J dropped 7 bases, with 11 bases sitting between them. Germline CDR1 is MGHRA and CDR2 is YSYEKL. The CDR3 loop reads CASSQGGIEQPQHF. CDR3 DNA: TGCGCCAGCAGCCAAGGAGGGATCGAACAGCCCCAGCATTTT.

The CDR3 DNA is TGTGCCAGCAGCGAGACAGCGACCTATGGCTACACCTTC. Protein: CASSETATYGYTF. The chain recombines TRBV5-4 with TRBJ1-2; D possibly corresponds to TRBD1 (5 bases). V gave up 4 bases and J gave up 4 bases, with 11 bases separating them. Germline lookup yields CDR1 SGHNT and CDR2 YYREEE (reference sequence). This CDR3 has 13 residues.

This chain joins TRBV7-9 and TRBJ1-5; no clear D gene. Trimming took 1 base from V and 7 from J, leaving 11 bases between them. The CDR3 is made up of 14 amino acids. CDR1 SEHNR and CDR2 FQNEAQ come from the germline V gene (reference sequence). CDR3 sequence reads: CASSLGGSPQPQHF. The CDR3 coding sequence is TGTGCCAGCAGCTTAGGAGGCAGTCCCCAGCCCCAGCATTTT.

V is TRBV19 and J is TRBJ2-7, with TRBD2 matching over 7 bases. Germline V gene lookup returns CDR1 LNHDA and CDR2 SQIVND (reference sequence). The CDR3 has 15 residues. V lost 1 base to trimming and J lost 3 bases; unmatched junction nucleotides: 6. This chain's CDR3 is CASSIVGRPLYEQYF. The CDR3, as DNA: TGTGCCAGTAGTATAGTCGGGAGGCCCCTCTACGAGCAGTACTTC.

The chain combines TRBV27 with TRBJ2-1; a weak D match, TRBD1 (6 bases). This CDR3 is built from 20 residues. CDR1 MNHEY and CDR2 SMNVEV come from the germline V gene (reference sequence). Trimming pared 4 bases from V and 0 bases from J, leaving 25 bases between. This CDR3 reads CASSYNRDTRLLSSYNEQFF. CDR3 DNA sequence: TGTGCCAGCAGTTACAACCGGGACACCCGGTTGCTGAGCTCCTACAATGAGCAGTTCTTC.

This clone was seen only a few times. V usage is TRBV6-6 and J usage is TRBJ1-2, with TRBD1 identical over 9 bases. Germline V lookup: CDR1 MNHNY, CDR2 SVGAGI (reference sequence). This CDR3 has 12 amino acids. The ends lost 11 bases at V and 7 bases at J; junction bases unmatched: 8. CDR3: CAGQQGAGGYTF. Here the CDR3 DNA reads TGTGCCGGTCAACAGGGGGCTGGTGGCTACACCTTC.

This clone appeared a single time. The chain employs TRBV6-1 and TRBJ1-2, with 7 bases matching TRBD1. The CDR3 runs to 12 residues. The germline V gene has CDR1 MNHNS and CDR2 SASEGT. V lost 7 bases, J lost 5 bases, and 4 bases stayed unmatched. CDR3 nucleotide sequence: TGTGCCAGCACCTCGGGACAGTATGGCTACACCTTC. Amino acids: CASTSGQYGYTF.

V gene TRBV19 combines with J gene TRBJ1-1; D gene ambiguous. This CDR3 is 14 amino acids long. Germline V gene sequence: CDR1 LNHDA, CDR2 SQIVND (reference sequence). V gave up 4 bases and J gave up 2 bases, with 11 bases separating them. The CDR3 protein is CASSTRAPNTEAFF. The CDR3, as DNA: TGTGCCAGTAGTACGCGGGCCCCTAACACTGAAGCTTTCTTT.

This clone appeared once. The chain employs TRBV21-1 and TRBJ1-3. TRBV21-1 is designated a pseudogene. The CDR3 sequence is 16 residues long. CDR3 nucleotides: TGTGCCAGCAGCAGTTGCGAGGGCATTCCTGGAAACACCATATATTTT. Translation: CASSSCEGIPGNTIYF.

V gene TRBV11-2 combines with J gene TRBJ1-5, with unresolved D. The CDR3 contains 15 residues. Deletions cut 0 bases from V and 4 bases from J, with 10 bases between. Germline loops: CDR1 SGHAT, CDR2 FQNNGV. CDR3 amino acids: CASSLDIGRNQPQHF. The CDR3 coding sequence is TGTGCCAGCAGCTTAGATATAGGGAGGAATCAGCCCCAGCATTTT.

J is TRBJ2-6 and V is TRBV18, with D possibly matching TRBD2 (5 bases). CDR1 is KGHSH, CDR2 LQKENI, per germline. The CDR3 runs 20 residues. Trimming cost V 4 bases and J 0 bases, with 22 bases left between them. The CDR3 region has the DNA TGTGCCAGCTCACAACTCAGTGCGGACGGGGTAAGCTCTGGGGCCAACGTCCTGACTTTC. Protein sequence: CASSQLSADGVSSGANVLTF.

The chain is built from TRBV5-1 and TRBJ1-2; 9 bases are shared with TRBD1. Germline V gene data show CDR1 as SGHRS and CDR2 as YFSETQ. The CDR3 runs to 16 residues. Trimming took 0 bases from V and 4 from J; bases not matched to a gene: 7. The CDR3 coding sequence is TGCGCCAGCAGCTTGGATTACAGGGGGCCAGGCTATGGCTACACCTTC. Translation gives CASSLDYRGPGYGYTF.

On this clone itself: At one end, the junction sequence differs from germline, possibly due to a read error. CDR3 protein: CASSPPGVNSGYTF. The CDR3 DNA reads as TGTGCCAGCAGCCCACCAGGGGTGAACTCTGGCTACACCTTC. The chain is built from TRBV5-4 and TRBJ1-2; TRBD1 might be the D (6 bases). Germline V gene sequence: CDR1 SGHNT, CDR2 YYREEE (reference sequence). This CDR3 spans 14 amino acids. The full variable domain, its missing parts supplied by reference TRBV5-4 and TRBJ1-2, is ETGVTQSPTHLIKTRGQQVTLRCSSQSGHNTVSWYQQALGQGPQFIFQYYREEENGRGNFPPRFSGLQFPNYSSELNVNALELDDSALYLCASSPPGVNSGYTFGSGTRLTVV.

The chain uses TRBV15 and TRBJ2-2; 7 bases are a match to TRBD1. The CDR3 contains 18 residues. Unmatched junction bases numbered 9, after V lost 1 base and J lost 1 base. Germline lookup yields CDR1 LNHNV and CDR2 YYDKDF (reference sequence). The CDR3 DNA follows: TGTGCCACCAGCAGAGGCCGAGGAAGGACAGGGAACACCGGGGAGCTGTTTTTT. Protein product: CATSRGRGRTGNTGELFF.

The rearrangement joins TRBV12-5 to TRBJ2-2, with a tentative D call TRBD2 (6 bases). In germline, CDR1 is LGHNT, CDR2 FRNRAP. Between the trimmed V and J ends, which lost 3 bases and 1 base, there was a span of 12 bases. The CDR3 has 16 amino acids. CDR3 nucleotides: TGTGCTAGTGGTTTCCAGTGGGGGGTGAACACCGGGGAGCTGTTTTTT. Its translation is CASGFQWGVNTGELFF.